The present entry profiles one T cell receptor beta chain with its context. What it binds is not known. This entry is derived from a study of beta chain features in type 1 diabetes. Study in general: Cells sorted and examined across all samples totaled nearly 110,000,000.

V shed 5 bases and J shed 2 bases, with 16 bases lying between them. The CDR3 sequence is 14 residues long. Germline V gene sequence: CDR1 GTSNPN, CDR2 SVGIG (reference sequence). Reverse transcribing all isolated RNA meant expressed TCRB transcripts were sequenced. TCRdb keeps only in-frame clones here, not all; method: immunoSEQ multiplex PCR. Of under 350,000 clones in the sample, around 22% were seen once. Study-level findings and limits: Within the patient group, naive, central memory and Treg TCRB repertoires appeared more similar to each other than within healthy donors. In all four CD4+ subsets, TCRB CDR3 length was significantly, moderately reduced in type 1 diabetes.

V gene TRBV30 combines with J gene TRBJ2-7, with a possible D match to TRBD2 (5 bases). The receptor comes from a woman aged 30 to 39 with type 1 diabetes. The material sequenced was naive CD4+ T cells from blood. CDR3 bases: TGTGCCTGGGAGTCGCGGAGGATGGCCTACGAGCAGTACTTC. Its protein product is CAWESRRMAYEQYF.